This TCR beta chain was recorded in a study of OX40 agonist ivuxolimab in advanced cancers. Here immunoSEQ multiplex PCR was the method, and the copy in TCRdb shows in-frame clones only, minus some. The data hold some 77,000 clones, with about 93% observed a single time. To note about this clone: What it binds is not known.

Prior autoimmune disease or systemic immunosuppression barred patients. Study conclusions and caveats: Certain nonresponders additionally had low normalized T-cell clonal expansion. Relative to CD4+ cells, CD8+ T cells on average had more expanded clones. Both blood CD4+ and CD8+ T cells showed clonal growth by week 6 at 0.1 to 3.0 mg/kg.

The receptor was isolated from an adult with an advanced solid tumor such as melanoma, head and neck, liver or kidney cancer. The sequences come from CD4+ or CD8+ T cells sorted from blood, collected in a trial of the OX40 agonist ivuxolimab.

CDR3 coding DNA: TGTGCCAGCAGTCGGCAGGGGTCGGGCACAGATACGCAGTATTTT. This translates into CASSRQGSGTDTQYF. The chain links TRBV7-2 to TRBJ2-3; a possible D gene is TRBD1 (6 bases). Germline V gene lookup returns CDR1 SGHTA and CDR2 FQGNSA. Trimming removed 6 bases at V and 1 base at J, with 14 bases between. This CDR3 contains 15 residues.